One and the same sample provided the 20 T cell receptor beta chains below, sequenced in a study of persistence of HIV-infected CD4 T cells. The antigens for these receptors are not known. Lysates of CMV-infected fibroblasts at roughly 10 ug/mL stimulated these cells. CD40L-negative CD69-negative CD45RO-high memory CD4+ T cells were sorted as populations depleted of antigen-responding cells. The immunoSEQ assay was version 4, run in survey mode. Generated by immunoSEQ multiplex PCR, the TCRdb table keeps only in-frame clones and is missing some. The sample records about 37,000 clones, approximately 84% being singletons. Sample: CD4+ T cells sorted from PBMCs after approximately 19-hour stimulation, taken from a patient who received antiretroviral therapy. Receptors were obtained from an adult man with HIV who was CMV-seropositive.

This clone was seen a single time. V usage is TRBV9 and J usage is TRBJ1-1; no clear D. The length of the CDR3 is 13 residues. Germline CDR1 is SGDLS and CDR2 is YYNGEE. The V gene lost 10 bases and the J gene lost 4 bases, with 17 bases spanning the gap. CDR3 residues: CAPAHKALTEAFF. For the CDR3, the DNA is TGTGCCCCCGCCCACAAGGCACTCACTGAAGCTTTCTTT.

This sequence joins TRBV3-1 (or the pseudogene TRBV3-2) and TRBJ1-6; 8 bases agree with TRBD1. J was trimmed by 10 bases and V by 4 bases; bases with no gene match: 6. The CDR3 has 14 amino acids. The germline CDR1 and CDR2 sequences are LGHDT and YNNKEL (reference sequence). The CDR3 protein is CASSLRTGNSPLHF. In DNA, the CDR3 is TGTGCCAGCAGCCTTCGGACAGGGAACTCACCCCTCCACTTT.

J is TRBJ1-1 and V is TRBV3-1 (or the pseudogene TRBV3-2); D not resolved. Germline loops: CDR1 LGHDT, CDR2 YNNKEL (reference sequence). The CDR3 totals 15 residues. V was cut by 4 bases and J by 4 bases, with 16 bases left in between. The CDR3 nucleotides read TGTGCCAGCAGCCCGGCCCGGGCCCTTGGCACTGAAGCTTTCTTT. Amino acids: CASSPARALGTEAFF.

The chain combines TRBV7-9 with TRBJ2-6; the D gene is possibly TRBD1 (6 bases). Trimming stripped 6 bases from V and 2 bases from J, with 17 bases between. CDR3 size: 17 residues. Germline V CDR1 and CDR2: SEHNR, FQNEAQ (reference sequence). The CDR3 loop reads CASSLGQPHTGANVLTF. In nucleotides, the CDR3 is TGTGCCAGCAGTCTTGGACAGCCCCACACTGGGGCCAACGTCCTGACTTTC.

This chain joins TRBV7-9 and TRBJ2-5; TRBD1 aligns across 8 bases. CDR1 SEHNR and CDR2 FQNEAQ come from the germline V gene (reference sequence). V was clipped by 6 bases and J by 5 bases; unmatched bases: 8. The CDR3 length is 14 residues. CDR3 coding DNA: TGTGCCAGCAGTCATGGACAGGGATCGGAGACCCAGTACTTC. Its protein is CASSHGQGSETQYF. The entire variable domain, with the rest obtained from reference TRBV7-9 and TRBJ2-5, is as follows: DTGVSQNPRHKITKRGQNVTFRCDPISEHNRLYWYRQTLGQGPEFLTYFQNEAQLEKSRLLSDRFSAERPKGSFSTLEIQRTEQGDSAMYLCASSHGQGSETQYFGPGTRLLVL.

The chain uses TRBV7-2 and TRBJ2-1; 8 bases align to TRBD2. Germline V gene data show CDR1 as SGHTA and CDR2 as FQGNSA. Germline trimming cut 6 bases from V and 7 bases from J; bases unmatched to any gene: 8. CDR3 length: 14 residues. The CDR3: CASRPWGGGNEQFF. CDR3 DNA sequence: TGTGCCAGCAGGCCCTGGGGCGGGGGGAATGAGCAGTTCTTC. The whole variable domain, remainder taken from reference TRBV7-2 and TRBJ2-1, is GAGVSQSPSNKVTEKGKDVELRCDPISGHTALYWYRQSLGQGLEFLIYFQGNSAPDKSGLPSDRFSAERTGGSVSTLTIQRTQQEDSAVYLCASRPWGGGNEQFFGPGTRLTVL.

The chain links TRBV6-5 to TRBJ2-7, with D possibly TRBD1 on 6 matching bases. The CDR3 runs to 13 residues. V lost 8 bases to trimming and J lost 6 bases, with 17 bases between them. CDR1 MNHEY and CDR2 SVGAGI come from the germline V gene. This CDR3 is CASRNLQGPEQYF. The CDR3 nucleotides are TGTGCCAGCCGAAACCTCCAGGGGCCCGAGCAGTACTTC.

J is TRBJ1-2 and V is TRBV6-5, with D possibly TRBD1 on 6 matching bases. This CDR3 is 15 amino acids long. The germline V gene encodes CDR1 MNHEY and CDR2 SVGAGI. Trimming shortened V by 5 bases and J by 8 bases, and 21 bases separated the two germline ends. In nucleotides, the CDR3 is TGTGCCAGCAGTCCCCGGGCCCTCACCCAGGGGGGCTACACCTTC. Protein sequence: CASSPRALTQGGYTF.

This CDR3 reads CASGGTGSSYEQYF. CDR3 DNA sequence: TGCGCCAGCGGTGGGACAGGGAGCTCCTACGAGCAGTACTTC. The rearrangement links TRBV10-1 to TRBJ2-7, with 9 bases identical to TRBD1. The CDR3 has 14 residues. V shed 8 bases and J 0 bases; nucleotides not matched to a gene: 5. Germline V gene lookup returns CDR1 WNHNN and CDR2 SYGVQD (reference sequence).

The rearrangement links TRBV2 to TRBJ2-7; D remains ambiguous. V lost 4 bases and J lost 7, with 17 bases in between. Per germline, CDR1 SNHLY and CDR2 FYNNEI. There are 14 residues in the CDR3. The CDR3 loop is CASSAQQLKGEQYF. In nucleotides, the CDR3 is TGTGCCAGCAGTGCACAGCAGCTCAAGGGTGAGCAGTACTTC.

V is TRBV7-9 and J is TRBJ1-2, with 7 bases lining up with TRBD1. The CDR3 sequence is 14 residues long. Per germline, CDR1 SEHNR and CDR2 FQNEAQ (reference sequence). J lost 6 bases, V lost 4 bases, and 8 bases had no gene match. CDR3: CASSWDSLTNGYTF. In DNA, the CDR3 is TGTGCCAGCAGCTGGGACAGCCTAACTAATGGCTACACCTTC.

This chain uses TRBV5-1 with TRBJ1-1, with D hard to call. The germline gives CDR1 SGHRS, CDR2 YFSETQ. The CDR3 extends over 14 amino acids. V lost 4 bases to trimming and J lost 5 bases, with 15 bases between them. Here the CDR3 reads CASSPISGRTEAFF. The CDR3 nucleotides read TGCGCCAGCAGCCCGATATCGGGTAGGACTGAAGCTTTCTTT.

The CDR3 DNA reads as TGTGCCAGTAGTCTACCAGGGACTTTGAACTATGGCTACACCTTC. This gives the protein CASSLPGTLNYGYTF. The chain links TRBV19 to TRBJ1-2, with a tentative D call TRBD1 (5 bases). The germline V and J ends were trimmed by 5 bases and 2 bases, with 15 bases remaining between them. The CDR3 extends over 15 amino acids. Germline V CDR1 and CDR2: LNHDA, SQIVND (reference sequence).

The gene calls are TRBV3-1 (or the pseudogene TRBV3-2) and TRBJ2-3; D may match TRBD1 or TRBD2 (6 bases each). The V end lost 3 bases, the J end lost 1 base, and 14 bases lay between the germline ends. CDR1 and CDR2 (germline): LGHDT, YNNKEL (reference sequence). The CDR3 extends over 16 amino acids. CDR3 bases: TGTGCCAGCAGCCATAGGAGGGGGGCCCGCACAGATACGCAGTATTTT. Protein sequence: CASSHRRGARTDTQYF.

This clone was detected only once. The chain uses TRBV23-1 and TRBJ2-1; D is uncertain. TRBV23-1 is recorded as an ORF, its role being uncertain. The CDR3 is 13 residues long. V gave up 4 bases and J gave up 3 bases, with 7 bases separating them. The CDR3 region is CASSRDGYNEQFF. CDR3 nucleotide sequence: TGCGCCAGCAGTCGCGACGGCTACAATGAGCAGTTCTTC.

The gene calls are TRBV18 and TRBJ1-1, with TRBD1 identical over 12 bases. This CDR3 comprises 15 residues. V lost 2 bases to trimming and J lost 5 bases; unmatched junction nucleotides: 3. The V gene's germline CDR1 is KGHSH and CDR2 LQKENI. CDR3: CASSPSGQGATEAFF. The DNA for the CDR3 is TGTGCCAGCTCACCATCGGGACAGGGGGCAACTGAAGCTTTCTTT.

The count of this clone is one. This chain links TRBV6-5 with TRBJ2-1; the D gene is possibly TRBD2 (5 bases). The germline gives CDR1 MNHEY, CDR2 SVGAGI. V was pared by 2 bases and J by 0 bases, with 8 bases between. The CDR3 sequence is 15 residues long. CDR3 nucleotide sequence: TGTGCCAGCAGTTACGCGGGTTCCTCCTACAATGAGCAGTTCTTC. Residues: CASSYAGSSYNEQFF.

The rearrangement uses TRBV28 and TRBJ1-5; possible D gene TRBD1, 6 bases. V was pared by 6 bases and J by 0 bases, with 18 bases between. This CDR3 comprises 17 residues. CDR1 is MDHEN and CDR2 is SYDVKM in the germline V gene. CDR3 amino acids: CASSYDRPSYSNQPQHF. The CDR3 coding sequence is TGTGCCAGCAGCTACGACAGGCCCTCTTATAGCAATCAGCCCCAGCATTTT.

This clone occurred a few times. The V and J genes are TRBV7-2 and TRBJ1-2; 7 bases are a match to TRBD1. Germline loops: CDR1 SGHTA, CDR2 FQGNSA. CDR3 length: 15 residues. Trimming at V came to 5 bases and at J to 4 bases, leaving 10 bases not matched to a gene. The chain's CDR3 is CASSLYEGASYGYTF. The CDR3 DNA reads as TGTGCCAGCAGCCTATACGAGGGGGCATCCTATGGCTACACCTTC.

The V gene is TRBV6-5, the J gene TRBJ1-4, with a possible D match to TRBD1 (6 bases). Germline V gene data show CDR1 as MNHEY and CDR2 as SVGAGI. The CDR3 is 14 amino acids. Trimming pared 7 bases from V and 5 bases from J, leaving 14 bases between. DNA for the CDR3: TGTGCCAGCACGGACAGAGCTGCAAATGAAAAACTGTTTTTT. This codes for CASTDRAANEKLFF.